These 23 T cell receptor beta chains share one sample of origin, sequenced in a study of read filtering for tumor transcriptome and immune sequencing. This library used around 0.4 ug RNA and molecular barcoded adaptors spanning alpha/delta and beta/gamma chains. In TCRdb, the reads were re-called with MiXCR into one record per CDR3 protein. The sample lists around 58,000 distinct CDR3 sequences, over 11% occurring once. The sample consisted of a population of CD138-negative cells sorted from bone marrow. The origin of the receptors is a donor aged 40 or older with multiple myeloma.

This sequence joins TRBV21-1 and TRBJ2-6; TRBD2 is the table's D call, not checked against the DNA. TRBV21-1 is a pseudogene segment. The CDR3 covers 18 residues. This CDR3 is CASSLPGLDFSGANVLTF. The CDR3 DNA reads TGTGCCAGCAGCCTGCCGGGACTGGATTTCTCTGGGGCCAACGTCCTGACTTTC.

This clonotype was recorded many times. J is TRBJ2-2 and V is TRBV12-3 or TRBV12-4; a possible D gene is TRBD1 (5 bases). The V end was cut by 5 bases, the J end by 6 bases, with 16 bases between. The CDR3 is 15 amino acids. For the CDR3, the DNA is TGTGCCAGCAGTCACCAGGGCGCCTCATCCGGGGAGCTGTTTTTT. Protein product: CASSHQGASSGELFF.

To note about this clonotype: With a much larger clone just one base away, this may be a read error. V gene TRBV6-6 combines with J gene TRBJ1-5, with 7 bases identical to TRBD1. The CDR3 consists of 12 residues. The germline V gene has CDR1 MNHNY and CDR2 SVGAGI (reference sequence). As DNA, the CDR3 is TGTGCCAGCACGACAGGGCGACAGCCCCAGCGTTTT. It is translated as CASTTGRQPQRF.

This clonotype has a count of ten or more. The genes are TRBV7-2 and TRBJ1-2, with 9 bases identical to TRBD1. Unmatched junction bases numbered 6, after V lost 5 bases and J lost 5 bases. The germline V gene encodes CDR1 SGHTA and CDR2 FQGNSA. This CDR3 spans 14 amino acids. CDR3 nucleotide sequence: TGTGCCAGCAGCCCAGCGGGACAGGGATATGGCTACACCTTC. It translates to CASSPAGQGYGYTF.

This clonotype was seen more than once but under ten times. This rearrangement joins TRBV19 to TRBJ2-3; 10 nucleotides agree with TRBD2. With 6 bases clipped from V and 1 base from J, the junction kept 19 bases outside the gene matches. The CDR3 is 20 residues long. Germline V gene data show CDR1 as LNHDA and CDR2 as SQIVND (reference sequence). CDR3 amino acids: CASSDPRRPAGGPGTDTQYF. In DNA form, the CDR3 reads TGTGCCAGTAGCGACCCCAGGCGACCAGCGGGAGGGCCGGGCACAGATACGCAGTATTTT.

This clonotype has more than one count but fewer than ten. This sequence joins TRBV7-9 and TRBJ2-5, with D possibly TRBD1 on 5 matching bases. Looked up from germline, CDR1 is SEHNR and CDR2 is FQNEAQ (reference sequence). The CDR3 consists of 14 residues. Deletions cut 0 bases from V and 5 bases from J, with 10 bases between. CDR3 coding DNA: TGTGCCAGCAGCTTAGCGGCAGGGAAGGAGACCCAGTACTTC. It encodes CASSLAAGKETQYF. Supplemented by reference TRBV7-9 and TRBJ2-5, the full variable domain reads DTGVSQNPRHKITKRGQNVTFRCDPISEHNRLYWYRQTLGQGPEFLTYFQNEAQLEKSRLLSDRFSAERPKGSFSTLEIQRTEQGDSAMYLCASSLAAGKETQYFGPGTRLLVL.

About this clonotype: This could be a read error, since a much larger clone is one nucleotide away. The gene calls are TRBV27 and TRBJ2-1, with D possibly TRBD1 on 5 matching bases. Germline assignment: CDR1 MNHEY and CDR2 SMNVEV (reference sequence). The CDR3 is 13 amino acids. DNA for the CDR3: TGTGCCTGCAGTTTAGGGCAGGGCTATGAGCAGTTCTTC. Encoded protein: CACSLGQGYEQFF.

There are many counts of this clonotype. V usage is TRBV10-2 and J usage is TRBJ2-3, with D possibly being TRBD2 (6 bases). This CDR3 contains 15 residues. Per germline, CDR1 WSHSY and CDR2 SAAADI. The V and J ends lost 4 bases and 0 bases respectively, with 11 bases between them. CDR3 nucleotide sequence: TGCGCCAGCAGTGTGGAGGGGAGCAGCACAGATACGCAGTATTTT. Encoded protein: CASSVEGSSTDTQYF.

This clonotype has just a few counts. The chain couples TRBV28 to TRBJ2-7; D is uncertain. Looked up from germline, CDR1 is MDHEN and CDR2 is SYDVKM. V was cut by 2 bases and J by 0 bases, with 8 bases left in between. The length of the CDR3 is 14 residues. CDR3 loop: CASSLIVSSYEQYF. The CDR3 DNA sequence: TGTGCCAGCAGTTTAATTGTTAGCTCCTACGAGCAGTACTTC.

This clonotype was found many times. This chain joins TRBV29-1 and TRBJ2-1; possibly TRBD1 for D (5 bases). This CDR3 region has 12 residues. Germline V lookup: CDR1 SQVTM, CDR2 ANQGSEA. The CDR3 region has the DNA TGCGTCGGCCAGGGCTCCTACAATGAGCAGTTCTTC. This sequence encodes CVGQGSYNEQFF.

In this sample, this clonotype turned up many times. The chain uses TRBV19 and TRBJ2-7; 8 bases are shared with TRBD1. The CDR3 is 18 residues long. Trimming took 6 bases from V and 0 from J; bases not matched to a gene: 16. Per the germline V gene, CDR1 is LNHDA and CDR2 is SQIVND (reference sequence). CDR3 amino acids: CASSLRDRGKKSSYEQYF. CDR3 DNA: TGTGCCAGTAGCCTCCGCGACAGGGGAAAGAAAAGCTCCTACGAGCAGTACTTC. The whole variable domain, filled in from reference TRBV19 and TRBJ2-7, reads DGGITQSPKYLFRKEGQNVTLSCEQNLNHDAMYWYRQDPGQGLRLIYYSQIVNDFQKGDIAEGYSVSREKKESFPLTVTSAQKNPTAFYLCASSLRDRGKKSSYEQYFGPGTRLTVT.

By sample share, this clonotype is medium-sized. V is TRBV5-5 and J is TRBJ2-6; 9 nucleotides agree with TRBD1. V trimming: 5 bases; J trimming: 0 bases; junction bases outside the gene matches: 12. This CDR3 is built from 19 residues. The germline V gene encodes CDR1 SGHKS and CDR2 YYEKEE (reference sequence). The chain's CDR3 is CASRPPGTGTHSGANVLTF. The CDR3 coding sequence is TGTGCCAGCAGACCCCCCGGGACAGGGACCCACTCTGGGGCCAACGTCCTGACTTTC.

There are many counts of this clonotype. The V gene is TRBV3-1, the J gene TRBJ2-7; D is perhaps TRBD1 or TRBD2 (6 bases each). Deletions cut 3 bases from V and 3 bases from J, with 27 bases between. The CDR3 contains 19 residues. Germline CDR1 is LGHDT and CDR2 is YNNKEL (reference sequence). CDR3 nucleotides: TGTGCCAGCAGCCAGGAGGGGTCCCCGTACATCGGGGGCATCTACGAGCAGTACTTC. This translates into CASSQEGSPYIGGIYEQYF.

In this sample, this clonotype turned up many times. The chain couples TRBV7-9 to TRBJ1-2, with TRBD1 identical over 7 bases. Germline V gene lookup returns CDR1 SEHNR and CDR2 FQNEAQ (reference sequence). Trimming cost V 3 bases and J 6 bases; bases outside gene matches: 1. The CDR3 loop spans 12 amino acids. This CDR3 reads CASSFDRDGYTF. The CDR3 region has the DNA TGTGCCAGCAGCTTCGACAGGGATGGCTACACCTTC.

This clonotype was detected many times. The rearrangement uses TRBV7-3 and TRBJ2-1, with TRBD2 matching 10 bases. V shed 5 bases, J shed 6 bases, and the junction held 7 bases outside the gene matches. Looked up from germline, CDR1 is SGHTA and CDR2 is FQGTGA. This CDR3 comprises 15 residues. As DNA, the CDR3 is TGTGCCAGCAGCGTGAGACTAGCGGGCCGCAATGAGCAGTTCTTC. Protein sequence: CASSVRLAGRNEQFF.

This clonotype was counted a few times. The CDR3 is CASSLRQGPSYEQYF. CDR3 bases: TGCGCCAGCAGCTTACGACAGGGGCCATCCTACGAGCAGTACTTC. This sequence joins TRBV5-1 and TRBJ2-7; TRBD1 matches 8 bases. The CDR3 length is 15 residues. The germline gives CDR1 SGHRS, CDR2 YFSETQ. The V gene end was trimmed by 2 bases and the J gene end by 1 base; junction bases not matched to a gene: 5.

With respect to this clonotype: This may arise from a read error, as a much more abundant clone is one base away. The CDR3 end shows no conserved phenylalanine or tryptophan, and so a read error is likely. This chain uses TRBV6-1 with TRBJ2-2; TRBD1 matches at 7 bases. Trimming at V came to 1 base and at J to 1 base, leaving 0 bases not matched to a gene. CDR3 size: 15 residues. The germline V gene has CDR1 MNHNS and CDR2 SASEGT. CDR3: CASSEGTGNTGELFS. Here the CDR3 DNA reads TGTGCCAGCAGTGAAGGGACAGGGAACACCGGGGAGCTGTTTTCT.

Regarding this clonotype: This sequence may be a read error, since a much larger clone differs from it by one base. The V call is TRBV3-1, the J call TRBJ2-7, with D maybe TRBD2 (6 bases). The CDR3 loop spans 13 amino acids. Germline V CDR1 and CDR2: LGHDT, YNNKEL (reference sequence). V was clipped by 4 bases and J by 7 bases, with 14 bases between them. The CDR3 sequence is CASSRDSRVEQYF. The CDR3 DNA reads as TGTGCCAGCAGCCGGGACTCAAGAGTGGAGCAGTACTTC.

This clonotype was observed many times. V is TRBV20-1 and J is TRBJ2-1; 13 bases match TRBD2. J gave up 7 bases and V 5 bases, and 8 bases lay outside the gene matches. Germline CDR1 and CDR2: DFQATT and SNEGSKA (reference sequence). This CDR3 has 15 amino acids. This CDR3 is CSARYGTSGKNEQFF. The CDR3 DNA reads TGCAGTGCTCGCTACGGGACTAGCGGGAAAAATGAGCAGTTCTTC.

The sample holds many counts of this clonotype. This chain connects TRBV7-2 to TRBJ1-4; the D gene is possibly TRBD1 (5 bases). The V gene's germline CDR1 is SGHTA and CDR2 FQGNSA. The CDR3 runs 15 residues. V lost 0 bases, J lost 4 bases, and 9 bases lay in between. CDR3 coding DNA: TGTGCCAGCAGCTTAGCGGGCCAGGGTAATGAAAAACTGTTTTTT. It specifies CASSLAGQGNEKLFF.

This clonotype was detected once. This rearrangement joins TRBV29-1 to TRBJ2-2, with unresolved D. The germline V gene has CDR1 SQVTM and CDR2 ANQGSEA. The CDR3 consists of 12 residues. With 4 bases removed from V and 7 bases from J, the gap between germline ends came to 10 bases. In DNA, the CDR3 is TGCAGCGTTGGGCTAGTAGGCGGGGAGCTGTTTTTT. Protein: CSVGLVGGELFF.

Ten or more counts support this clonotype. The genes are TRBV7-3 and TRBJ2-3; D unclear. This CDR3 contains 14 residues. Germline lookup yields CDR1 SGHTA and CDR2 FQGTGA. V was clipped by 2 bases and J by 3 bases, with 9 bases between them. As DNA, the CDR3 is TGTGCCAGCAGCTTACGAGACCTAACAGATACGCAGTATTTT. It translates to CASSLRDLTDTQYF.

This clonotype was detected ten times or more. The chain is built from TRBV11-2 and TRBJ2-7, with a possible D match to TRBD1 (5 bases). Trimming left V 5 bases short and J 3 bases short, with 11 bases between. Germline V gene sequence: CDR1 SGHAT, CDR2 FQNNGV. This CDR3 spans 13 amino acids. CDR3 protein: CASSPTDVYEQYF. The CDR3 DNA follows: TGTGCCAGCAGCCCGACAGACGTCTACGAGCAGTACTTC.